What follows are 13 T cell receptor beta chains derived from one specimen sequenced in a study of shared clonotypes between healthy human individuals. Selected positively for CCR7 and CD45RO-negative, naive CD8 cells excluded terminally differentiated effector memory CD45RA+ cells. Clones were read by immunoSEQ multiplex PCR, and TCRdb kept only the in-frame ones, dropping some. The data contain around 580,000 clones, 95% to 98% of them seen just once; the ten biggest clones take up around 0.3%. The sample taken for sequencing was naive CD8+ T cells sorted from blood. These receptors originate from a man aged 30 to 39 in good health.

The chain couples TRBV13 to TRBJ1-2; TRBD1 is a possible D gene (6 bases). CDR3 length equals 14 residues. CDR1 and CDR2 (germline): PRHDT, FYEKMQ (reference sequence). The germline V and J ends were trimmed by 4 bases and 8 bases, with 17 bases remaining between them. The CDR3 loop is CASSSYRTVAGYTF. In DNA form, the CDR3 reads TGTGCCAGCAGCTCGTACCGGACAGTGGCAGGCTACACCTTC.

V is TRBV28 and J is TRBJ1-5, with TRBD1 matching 8 bases. The CDR3 extends over 16 amino acids. The ends lost 0 bases at V and 2 bases at J; junction bases unmatched: 3. CDR1 MDHEN and CDR2 SYDVKM come from the germline V gene. The CDR3 loop reads CASSLWGTGGNQPQHF. CDR3 bases: TGTGCCAGCAGTTTATGGGGGACAGGAGGCAATCAGCCCCAGCATTTT.

This chain connects TRBV13 to TRBJ2-3, with TRBD2 matching over 10 bases. Trimming at V came to 0 bases and at J to 4 bases, leaving 10 bases not matched to a gene. The CDR3 spans 18 residues. The germline gives CDR1 PRHDT, CDR2 FYEKMQ (reference sequence). CDR3 sequence reads: CASSLGPGLAARPDTQYF. In nucleotides, the CDR3 is TGTGCCAGCAGCTTAGGGCCTGGACTAGCGGCCCGCCCAGATACGCAGTATTTT.

The J gene is TRBJ1-5, the V gene TRBV27; D unresolved. Trimming left V 5 bases short and J 1 base short, with 9 bases between. Germline CDR1 MNHEY, CDR2 SMNVEV (reference sequence). The CDR3 sequence is 14 residues long. Here the CDR3 reads CASSPMQSNQPQHF. DNA for the CDR3: TGTGCCAGCAGTCCAATGCAGAGCAATCAGCCCCAGCATTTT.

V gene TRBV7-2 combines with J gene TRBJ2-7; D call uncertain. CDR1 and CDR2 (germline): SGHTA, FQGNSA. Trimming took 0 bases from V and 2 from J, leaving 8 bases between them. This CDR3 has 14 amino acids. The chain's CDR3 is CASSLAEETYEQYF. CDR3 nucleotides: TGTGCCAGCAGCTTAGCAGAGGAAACCTACGAGCAGTACTTC.

This chain joins TRBV5-6 and TRBJ2-7; D ambiguous. The V gene's germline CDR1 is SGHDT and CDR2 YYEEEE. Trimming removed 1 base at V and 0 bases at J, with 5 bases between. The CDR3 length is 13 residues. DNA for the CDR3: TGTGCCAGCAGCTTGAACCCCTCCTACGAGCAGTACTTC. This translates into CASSLNPSYEQYF.

CDR3 bases: TGTGCCAGCAGCCAGAGGACAGGTTTCAACACCGGGGAGCTGTTTTTT. Its protein product is CASSQRTGFNTGELFF. The chain joins TRBV5-6 to TRBJ2-2; 7 positions match TRBD1. The germline CDR1 and CDR2 sequences are SGHDT and YYEEEE. This CDR3 is 16 amino acids long. V lost 4 bases to trimming and J lost 2 bases; unmatched junction nucleotides: 8.

The rearrangement joins TRBV11-3 to TRBJ2-7, with a possible D match to TRBD2 (6 bases). Germline loops: CDR1 SGHNT, CDR2 YENEEA. The CDR3 sequence is 13 residues long. Trimming pared 2 bases from V and 6 bases from J, leaving 11 bases between. CDR3 in amino acids: CASSLSPGGEQYF. The CDR3 DNA reads TGTGCCAGCAGCTTAAGCCCCGGGGGCGAGCAGTACTTC.

The V and J genes are TRBV30 and TRBJ2-1; possible D gene TRBD1, 6 bases. Per the germline V gene, CDR1 is GTSNPN and CDR2 is SVGIG (reference sequence). V dropped 4 bases and J dropped 3 bases, with 25 bases sitting between them. The CDR3 loop spans 18 amino acids. The CDR3 DNA follows: TGTGCCTGGACCAGAACTGACCCCGCCAGGGGCTACTACAATGAGCAGTTCTTC. It yields the protein CAWTRTDPARGYYNEQFF.

The sample holds one count of this clone. J is TRBJ2-7 and V is TRBV13, with TRBD1 identical over 12 bases. Trimming removed 5 bases from V and 2 bases from J; junction bases left unmatched: 4. The CDR3 contains 15 residues. CDR1 is PRHDT and CDR2 is FYEKMQ in the germline V gene (reference sequence). The CDR3 here is CASSAGTGGAYEQYF. The DNA of the CDR3 is TGTGCCAGCAGCGCAGGGACAGGGGGCGCCTACGAGCAGTACTTC.

This chain links TRBV4-2 with TRBJ2-1; 10 bases line up with TRBD2. The CDR3 runs 15 residues. CDR1 LGHNA and CDR2 YNFKEQ come from the germline V gene. Trimming cost V 3 bases and J 2 bases; bases outside gene matches: 1. CDR3 DNA: TGTGCCAGCAGCCACGGACTAGCGGCCTACAATGAGCAGTTCTTC. It is translated as CASSHGLAAYNEQFF.

The chain joins TRBV6-6 to TRBJ1-5; a weak D match, TRBD1 (5 bases). Germline lookup yields CDR1 MNHNY and CDR2 SVGAGI (reference sequence). The V end lost 4 bases, the J end lost 3 bases, and 7 bases lay between the germline ends. The CDR3 spans 13 residues. CDR3 sequence reads: CASSSGFNQPQHF. In DNA form, the CDR3 reads TGTGCCAGCAGTTCAGGGTTCAATCAGCCCCAGCATTTT.

The chain employs TRBV20-1 and TRBJ2-7; 8 bases line up with TRBD1. J lost 8 bases, V lost 3 bases, and 3 bases had no gene match. This CDR3 has 11 residues. CDR1 DFQATT and CDR2 SNEGSKA come from the germline V gene (reference sequence). CDR3 DNA: TGCAGTGCTAGGAACAGGGGGAAGCAGTACTTC. Translation: CSARNRGKQYF.